One sample yielded the 12 T cell receptor beta chains listed below, sequenced in a study of OX40 agonist ivuxolimab in advanced cancers. Profiling relied on immunoSEQ multiplex PCR, and the TCRdb table lists in-frame clones only, not all of them. The data contain about 67,000 clones, 87% of them singletons. This sample comprised CD4+ or CD8+ T cells sorted from blood, obtained in a trial of the OX40 agonist ivuxolimab. The receptors were sampled from an adult with an advanced solid tumor such as melanoma, head and neck, liver or kidney cancer.

This sequence joins TRBV11-2 and TRBJ2-3, with D perhaps given as TRBD1 or TRBD2 (6 bases each). The CDR3 consists of 15 residues. CDR1 SGHAT and CDR2 FQNNGV come from the germline V gene. Between the trimmed V and J ends, which lost 6 bases and 5 bases, there was a span of 18 bases. As DNA, the CDR3 is TGTGCCAGCAGTGGAGTTGGGGGGCTGGTAGATACGCAGTATTTT. As protein: CASSGVGGLVDTQYF.

This clone came up a few times. V is TRBV25-1 and J is TRBJ2-2; a weak D match, TRBD1 (7 bases). Germline CDR1 MGHDK, CDR2 SYGVNS. V was clipped by 7 bases and J by 0 bases, with 15 bases between them. This CDR3 is 16 amino acids long. CDR3: CASKGAGGTNTGELFF. As DNA, the CDR3 is TGTGCCAGCAAAGGGGCAGGGGGGACGAACACCGGGGAGCTGTTTTTT.

The gene calls are TRBV6-4 and TRBJ2-2; D is possibly TRBD1 (5 bases). Germline V gene sequence: CDR1 MRHNA, CDR2 SNTAGT. The CDR3 is 16 residues long. The ends were cut back, 6 bases at V and 5 bases at J, with 19 bases in the middle. The chain's CDR3 is CASRPGAGLRTGELFF. DNA of the CDR3: TGTGCCAGCAGGCCTGGGGCAGGGCTGAGAACCGGGGAGCTGTTTTTT.

The chain is built from TRBV6-5 and TRBJ1-4; D ambiguous. Germline V gene data show CDR1 as MNHEY and CDR2 as SVGAGI. V lost 7 bases and J lost 0, with 9 bases in between. There are 14 residues in the CDR3. The CDR3: CASTDDATNEKLFF. The CDR3 DNA follows: TGTGCCAGCACTGACGATGCAACTAATGAAAAACTGTTTTTT.

The chain uses TRBV7-2 and TRBJ1-6; D is unclear. Between the trimmed V and J ends, which lost 9 bases and 0 bases, there was a span of 9 bases. Germline assignment: CDR1 SGHTA and CDR2 FQGNSA. This CDR3 spans 14 amino acids. CDR3 residues: CASSQSSYNSPLHF. In nucleotides, the CDR3 is TGTGCCAGTTCACAGAGCTCCTATAATTCACCCCTCCACTTT.

The gene calls are TRBV6-5 and TRBJ1-5; D is undetermined. Germline lookup yields CDR1 MNHEY and CDR2 SVGAGI. The CDR3 spans 13 residues. V was cut by 6 bases and J by 2 bases, with 8 bases left in between. The CDR3 loop is CASRTGGNQPQHF. CDR3 DNA sequence: TGTGCCAGCAGGACGGGCGGCAATCAGCCCCAGCATTTT.

This rearrangement joins TRBV4-3 to TRBJ2-1; TRBD2 agrees at 9 bases. Per germline, CDR1 LGHNA and CDR2 YSLEER. Trimming took 1 base from V and 13 from J; bases not matched to a gene: 5. The CDR3 runs 13 residues. In nucleotides, the CDR3 is TGCGCCAGCAGCCAAGCCGCTAGCGGGGCCCAGTTCTTC. Translating gives CASSQAASGAQFF.

The chain couples TRBV28 to TRBJ1-6; TRBD1 matches 12 bases. J was trimmed by 7 bases and V by 5 bases; bases with no gene match: 9. CDR3 length: 17 residues. From germline, CDR1 is MDHEN and CDR2 SYDVKM. CDR3 bases: TGTGCCAGCAGTCCCTCGGGACAGGGGGCGATGAATTCACCCCTCCACTTT. Amino acids: CASSPSGQGAMNSPLHF.

The chain couples TRBV28 to TRBJ2-5; maybe TRBD2 (6 bases). The J call could be wrong; TRBJ2-7 is a better fit for the DNA end. From germline, CDR1 is MDHEN and CDR2 SYDVKM. The CDR3 has 15 amino acids. CDR3 nucleotides: TGTGCCAGCAGTTTCGGCGGGGCCGTGGACTACGAGCAGTACTTC. Translated: CASSFGGAVDYEQYF.

The J gene is TRBJ2-7, the V gene TRBV28, with 8 bases matching TRBD1. The V segment lost 7 bases and the J segment 3 bases; nucleotides outside the gene matches: 11. CDR3 length: 15 residues. Looked up from germline, CDR1 is MDHEN and CDR2 is SYDVKM. The CDR3 nucleotides are TGTGCCAGCACTCCTTTCGGGACAGGAAACTACGAGCAGTACTTC. This codes for CASTPFGTGNYEQYF.

V is TRBV28 and J is TRBJ1-4, with unresolved D. V lost 7 bases, J lost 2 bases, and 17 bases lay in between. This CDR3 contains 16 residues. The germline gives CDR1 MDHEN, CDR2 SYDVKM. The DNA of the CDR3 is TGTGCCAGCAACCCTCCCGGACGAGGGACTAATGAAAAACTGTTTTTT. This sequence encodes CASNPPGRGTNEKLFF.

The V call is TRBV25-1, the J call TRBJ2-5; TRBD2 agrees at 9 bases. Trimming removed 2 bases from V and 2 bases from J; junction bases left unmatched: 9. The CDR3 is made up of 17 amino acids. Germline CDR1 and CDR2: MGHDK and SYGVNS. This CDR3 reads CASSEGRTSGQQETQYF. The CDR3, as DNA: TGTGCCAGCAGTGAAGGCCGTACTAGCGGGCAACAAGAGACCCAGTACTTC.